Given below is one TCR beta chain in context. This sample was included in a study of blood T cell repertoires in COVID-19. Study-wide background: There were acute and convalescent COVID-19 samples, and they came from the United States, Italy and Spain. Sources were T cells, B-cell-depleted T cells, or PBMCs; the material itself was cDNA or gDNA.

Libraries were prepared by immunoSEQ multiplex PCR; TCRdb keeps only in-frame clonotypes and omits some of them. The profile shows 150,000 to 200,000 clones, more than 65% of them singletons. This TCR was sampled from a human donor with acute or convalescent COVID-19. The donor label of this sample is uncertain. Material for sequencing was peripheral blood.

The CDR3 loop reads CASSPGSSSSYNEQFF. The DNA for the CDR3 is TGTGCCAGCAGCCCGGGTAGCTCGAGCTCCTACAATGAGCAGTTCTTC. The chain couples TRBV13 to TRBJ2-1; no definite D call. V was cut by 5 bases and J by 0 bases, with 14 bases left in between. The CDR3 has 16 residues. Germline lookup yields CDR1 PRHDT and CDR2 FYEKMQ (reference sequence).